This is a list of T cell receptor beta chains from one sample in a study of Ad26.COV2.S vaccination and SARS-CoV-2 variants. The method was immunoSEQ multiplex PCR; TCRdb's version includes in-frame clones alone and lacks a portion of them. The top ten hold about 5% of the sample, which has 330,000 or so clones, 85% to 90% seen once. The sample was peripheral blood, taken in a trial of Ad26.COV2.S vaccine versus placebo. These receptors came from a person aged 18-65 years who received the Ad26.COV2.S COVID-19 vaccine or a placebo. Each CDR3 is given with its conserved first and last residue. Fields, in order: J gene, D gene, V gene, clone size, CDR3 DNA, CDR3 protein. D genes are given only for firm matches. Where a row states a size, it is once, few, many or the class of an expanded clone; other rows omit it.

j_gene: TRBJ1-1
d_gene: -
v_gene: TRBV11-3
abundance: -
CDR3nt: TGTGCCAGCAGCTTAAACGGGCGGGGTAGCGTTCCTGAAGCTTTCTTT
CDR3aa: CASSLNGRGSVPEAFF

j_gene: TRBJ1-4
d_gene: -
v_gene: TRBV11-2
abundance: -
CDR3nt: TGTGCCAGCAGCTTAGGGACAGCTGAAAAACTGTTTTTT
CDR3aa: CASSLGTAEKLFF

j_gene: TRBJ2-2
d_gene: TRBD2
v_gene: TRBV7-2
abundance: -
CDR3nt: TGTGCCAGCAGCTTTATTAGCGCCGGGGGGACCGGGGAGCTGTTTTTT
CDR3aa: CASSFISAGGTGELFF

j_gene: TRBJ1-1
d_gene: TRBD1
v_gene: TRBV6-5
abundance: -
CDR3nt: TGTGCCAGCAGCCCGGGACAGCCTCCTGAAGCTTTCTTT
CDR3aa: CASSPGQPPEAFF

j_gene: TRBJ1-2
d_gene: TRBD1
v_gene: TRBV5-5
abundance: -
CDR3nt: TGTGCCAGCAGCTCTTTGACAGGGCTAGAAGCCGATCTATATGGCTACACCTTC
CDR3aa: CASSSLTGLEADLYGYTF

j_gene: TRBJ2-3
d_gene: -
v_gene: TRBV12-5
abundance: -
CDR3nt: TGTGCTAGTGGTTTGGCAGAGATGGCAGACCTCCGGTCAGATACGCAGTATTTT
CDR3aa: CASGLAEMADLRSDTQYF

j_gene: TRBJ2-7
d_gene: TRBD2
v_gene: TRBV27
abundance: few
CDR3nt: TGTGCCAGCAGGGATTTGACTAGCGCTTTACACGAGCAGTACTTC
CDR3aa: CASRDLTSALHEQYF

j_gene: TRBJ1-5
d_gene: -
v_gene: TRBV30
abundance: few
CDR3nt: TGTGCCTGGAGTGTAGAAGGTTTCGGCAGGGTTCAGCCCCAGCATTTT
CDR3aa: CAWSVEGFGRVQPQHF

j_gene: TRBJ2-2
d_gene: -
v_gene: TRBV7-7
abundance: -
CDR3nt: TGTGCCAGCAGTTCCACCGGGACATCGAACACCGGGGAGCTGTTTTTT
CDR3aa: CASSSTGTSNTGELFF

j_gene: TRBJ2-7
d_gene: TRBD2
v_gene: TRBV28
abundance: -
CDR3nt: TGTGCCAGCAGTTTGAGGGGGCGCGGGGGGGCCTTTCGTTGGGAGCAGTACTTC
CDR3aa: CASSLRGRGGAFRWEQYF

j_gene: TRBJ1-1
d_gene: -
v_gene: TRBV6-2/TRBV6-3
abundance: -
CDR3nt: TGTGCCAGCAGTTACTCGAGCGGGCATAACACTGAAGCTTTCTTT
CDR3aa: CASSYSSGHNTEAFF

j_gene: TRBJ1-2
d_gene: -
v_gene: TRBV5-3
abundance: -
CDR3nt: TGTGCCATTCCAGGCGGCTATGGCTACACCTTC
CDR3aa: CAIPGGYGYTF

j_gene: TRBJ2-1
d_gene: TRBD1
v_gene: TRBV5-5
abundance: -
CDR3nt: TGTGCCAGCAGCCGGACAGGGTTTAGCTCCTACAATGAGCAGTTCTTC
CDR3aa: CASSRTGFSSYNEQFF

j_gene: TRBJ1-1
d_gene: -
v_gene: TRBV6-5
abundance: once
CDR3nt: TGTGCCAGCAGCCCCCAGGGAGGAGATACTGAAGCTTTCTTT
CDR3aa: CASSPQGGDTEAFF

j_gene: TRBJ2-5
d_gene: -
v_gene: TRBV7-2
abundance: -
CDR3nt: TGTGCCAGCAGCTTAGATCTAGGACGTAGGGGGGAAAAAGAGACCCAGTACTTC
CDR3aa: CASSLDLGRRGEKETQYF

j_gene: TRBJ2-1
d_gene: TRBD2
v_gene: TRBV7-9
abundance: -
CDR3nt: TGTGCCAGCAGAGCTTATTTGTATCGGGAGGGCCCCTACAATGAGCAGTTCTTC
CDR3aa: CASRAYLYREGPYNEQFF

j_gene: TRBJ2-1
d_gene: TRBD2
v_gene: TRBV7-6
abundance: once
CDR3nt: TGTGCCAGCAGAGGGGGAAAGACTAGCGGGAACAGGTCCTGTTGGGGTGAGCAGTTCTTC
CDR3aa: CASRGGKTSGNRSCWGEQFF